Sequencing of this TCR beta chain was carried out in a study of cytomegalovirus exposure and HLA in healthy donors. The CDR3 runs to 14 residues. Trimming pared 4 bases from V and 4 bases from J, leaving 15 bases between. Germline lookup yields CDR1 SGHRS and CDR2 YFSETQ. This clone was detected only once. Its antigen is as yet unknown. Likely unrecorded immune exposures existed in these nominally healthy donors. Broader study findings: HLA allele associations emerged for 15,000 to 20,000 TCR beta sequences in a later analysis, at 0.05 false discovery rate. Three chains tied to CMV proved CMV antigen-specific in vitro.

Primers included in the PCR were 60 Vbeta and 13 Jbeta primers. Some clones are missing from TCRdb's copy, which holds only in-frame ones; the method was immunoSEQ multiplex PCR. The repertoire holds about 140,000 clones, 75% to 80% seen once, with approximately 4% in the top ten. V usage is TRBV5-1 and J usage is TRBJ2-7; D uncertain. The sequence was obtained from a man aged 18-30 years in good health and CMV-seronegative. Source material: PBMCs. CDR3 coding DNA: TGCGCCAGCAGCAAACAAGATTTATTTTACGAGCAGTACTTC. The encoded protein is CASSKQDLFYEQYF.